The TCR beta chain described here comes from a study of molecular identifiers for immune sequencing clone quantification. At the level of the study: In replicates, RNA from roughly 21,000 or 96,000 naive CD8 cells was divided five ways and four parts were sequenced.

Study-wide findings and caveats: For highly expanded clones, sizes could be underestimated when identical TCR molecules share a barcode.

This clonotype was recorded many times. Its antigen is unknown. Germline V gene data show CDR1 as SQVTM and CDR2 as ANQGSEA. V dropped 3 bases and J dropped 0 bases, with 20 bases sitting between them. The CDR3 runs 17 residues. Each CDR3 protein is one row after TCRdb ran MiXCR on the PCR reads. The repertoire holds a few hundred thousand distinct CDR3 sequences, with about a quarter as singletons. The receptor's source is a human donor in good health. Some libraries in this study had Jurkat cell RNA spiked in. The sample taken for sequencing was naive CD8+ T cells from blood, with Jurkat cell RNA spiked in. Subset reported: FACS-sorted CD8+CD4-CCR7+CD45RA+ naive T cells. The gene calls are TRBV29-1 and TRBJ2-5; D is ambiguous. The CDR3 sequence is CSVDGLNSSLYQETQYF. Here the CDR3 DNA reads TGCAGCGTTGATGGGTTAAATAGCTCCTTGTACCAAGAGACCCAGTACTTC. Together with reference TRBV29-1 and TRBJ2-5, the CDR3 gives the full variable domain: SAVISQKPSRDICQRGTSLTIQCQVDSQVTMMFWYRQQPGQSLTLIATANQGSEATYESGFVIDKFPISRPNLTFSTLTVSNMSPEDSSIYLCSVDGLNSSLYQETQYFGPGTRLLVL.